The 15 T cell receptor beta chains given below trace back to one sample, sequenced in a study of blood T cell repertoires in COVID-19. Some clones are missing from TCRdb's copy, which holds only in-frame ones; the method was immunoSEQ multiplex PCR. This sample carries 330,000 or so clones, about 90% of them seen once, and the ten largest clones take approximately 3.1%. The sequenced sample consisted of PBMCs or T cells enriched from blood (not recorded which). These receptors were taken from a woman aged 30 to 39 who had recovered from COVID-19.

The CDR3 bases are TGTGCCAGCCGGGTAGGCGGCAGCTCCTACGAGCAGTACTTC. Protein sequence: CASRVGGSSYEQYF. The chain recombines TRBV6-5 with TRBJ2-7; no definite D call. The CDR3 is made up of 14 amino acids. V gave up 8 bases and J gave up 0 bases, with 14 bases separating them. The germline gives CDR1 MNHEY, CDR2 SVGAGI.

This clone has a count of ten or more. The chain uses TRBV2 and TRBJ1-6; TRBD1 is a possible D gene (6 bases). Trimming took off 5 bases at V and 10 bases at J, with 18 bases between the two ends. Germline V gives CDR1 SNHLY, CDR2 FYNNEI. The CDR3 is 15 amino acids. CDR3 residues: CASSQLGQKWSPLHF. CDR3 DNA: TGTGCCAGCAGTCAGCTTGGACAGAAGTGGTCACCCCTCCACTTT.

The J gene is TRBJ2-3, the V gene TRBV4-1, with D unresolved. Trimming shortened V by 2 bases and J by 3 bases, and 3 bases separated the two germline ends. Germline V gives CDR1 MGHRA, CDR2 YSYEKL. The CDR3 spans 12 residues. CDR3 DNA sequence: TGCGCCAGCAGCCAAACTACAGATACGCAGTATTTT. Translation: CASSQTTDTQYF.

This sequence joins TRBV6-4 and TRBJ1-6; D might be TRBD1 (6 bases). With 2 bases removed from V and 10 bases from J, the gap between germline ends came to 18 bases. CDR3 size: 16 residues. CDR1 is MRHNA and CDR2 is SNTAGT in the germline V gene. Here the CDR3 DNA reads TGTGCCAGCAGTGACCTCGCGCAGGGGCCAGACTCACCCCTCCACTTT. Amino acid sequence: CASSDLAQGPDSPLHF.

The chain employs TRBV5-4 and TRBJ1-1; D may be TRBD1 (6 bases). CDR3 length: 14 residues. Per germline, CDR1 SGHNT and CDR2 YYREEE (reference sequence). Trimming stripped 6 bases from V and 0 bases from J, with 12 bases between. CDR3 sequence reads: CASTPRDMNTEAFF. The CDR3 nucleotides read TGTGCCAGCACCCCTAGGGACATGAACACTGAAGCTTTCTTT.

The chain combines TRBV11-2 with TRBJ2-2, with TRBD1 matching 7 bases. The CDR3 consists of 14 residues. The V gene end was trimmed by 4 bases and the J gene end by 8 bases; junction bases not matched to a gene: 7. Germline CDR1 and CDR2: SGHAT and FQNNGV. Here the CDR3 DNA reads TGTGCCAGCAGCTCAATTAGGGGGCTAGGGGAGCTGTTTTTT. It yields the protein CASSSIRGLGELFF.

V is TRBV28 and J is TRBJ2-7; 16 bases map to TRBD2. The germline gives CDR1 MDHEN, CDR2 SYDVKM. The V and J ends lost 3 bases and 5 bases, in that order; junction bases with no gene match: 7. This CDR3 is 17 amino acids long. CDR3 loop: CASSFHGTSGRGDEQYF. CDR3 DNA sequence: TGTGCCAGCAGTTTTCACGGGACTAGCGGGAGGGGAGACGAGCAGTACTTC.

Details on this clone: Distinct nucleotide sequences in the sample also encode this CDR3. This sequence joins TRBV7-9 and TRBJ2-2; D possibly corresponds to TRBD1 (5 bases). V lost 2 bases, J lost 4 bases, and 8 bases lay in between. Germline assignment: CDR1 SEHNR and CDR2 FQNEAQ (reference sequence). This CDR3 is 14 amino acids long. CDR3 in amino acids: CASSLQGSTGELFF. DNA for the CDR3: TGTGCCAGCAGCTTACAGGGATCCACCGGGGAGCTGTTTTTT.

The gene calls are TRBV7-6 and TRBJ2-1, with a tentative D call TRBD2 (6 bases). The V gene lost 5 bases and the J gene lost 3 bases, with 14 bases spanning the gap. Germline loops: CDR1 SGHVS, CDR2 FNYEAQ. CDR3 length: 15 amino acids. The CDR3 DNA reads TGTGCCAGCAGCCACCCGCGGGGCGGCTACAATGAGCAGTTCTTC. Its translation: CASSHPRGGYNEQFF.

J is TRBJ1-1 and V is TRBV19, with D uncertain. Germline V CDR1 and CDR2: LNHDA, SQIVND (reference sequence). V was clipped by 6 bases and J by 0 bases, with 14 bases between them. The CDR3 extends over 15 amino acids. The chain's CDR3 is CASRAGSSMNTEAFF. As DNA, the CDR3 is TGTGCCAGTAGGGCTGGGAGTTCCATGAACACTGAAGCTTTCTTT.

The chain uses TRBV7-9 and TRBJ1-3; D is uncertain. Germline-derived CDR1 and CDR2 are SEHNR and FQNEAQ (reference sequence). Deletions cut 2 bases from V and 4 bases from J, with 12 bases between. There are 15 residues in the CDR3. The CDR3 reads CASSLLKLGGNTIYF. The CDR3 DNA reads as TGTGCCAGCAGCTTACTAAAACTGGGCGGAAACACCATATATTTT.

The sample holds one count of this clone. The chain uses TRBV9 and TRBJ1-1, with D possibly being TRBD1 (5 bases). The CDR3 runs 14 residues. Between the trimmed V and J ends, which lost 0 bases and 6 bases, there was a span of 12 bases. Germline V lookup: CDR1 SGDLS, CDR2 YYNGEE. The CDR3 sequence: CASSVVGQGAEAFF. CDR3 DNA sequence: TGTGCCAGCAGCGTAGTCGGGCAGGGCGCTGAAGCTTTCTTT.

V usage is TRBV27 and J usage is TRBJ2-1; TRBD1 is a possible D gene (5 bases). Germline V gene sequence: CDR1 MNHEY, CDR2 SMNVEV (reference sequence). The CDR3 consists of 15 residues. The germline V and J ends were trimmed by 9 bases and 4 bases, with 19 bases remaining between them. The CDR3, as DNA: TGTGCCAGTGCTCTCTCAGGGTATCCGTACAATGAGCAGTTCTTC. As protein: CASALSGYPYNEQFF.

This clone was seen once. The CDR3 protein is CASSFIGDTYEQYF. The CDR3 DNA reads as TGTGCCAGCAGCTTTATAGGGGACACCTACGAGCAGTACTTC. This chain joins TRBV13 and TRBJ2-7; D possibly corresponds to TRBD1 (6 bases). Germline lookup yields CDR1 PRHDT and CDR2 FYEKMQ (reference sequence). The CDR3 contains 14 residues. V dropped 3 bases and J dropped 2 bases, with 11 bases sitting between them. Variable domain in full (rest from reference TRBV13 and TRBJ2-7): AAGVIQSPRHLIKEKRETATLKCYPIPRHDTVYWYQQGPGQDPQFLISFYEKMQSDKGSIPDRFSAQQFSDYHSELNMSSLELGDSALYFCASSFIGDTYEQYFGPGTRLTVT.

The sample holds a few counts of this clone. The chain links TRBV4-1 to TRBJ1-5; TRBD1 matches 9 bases. Trimming cost V 4 bases and J 6 bases; bases outside gene matches: 4. Germline CDR1 and CDR2: MGHRA and YSYEKL. This CDR3 comprises 14 residues. CDR3 in DNA: TGCGCCAGCAGCCCCCGGACAGGGGCTCAGCCCCAGCATTTT. Translating it yields CASSPRTGAQPQHF.